This T cell receptor beta chain emerged from a study of cytomegalovirus exposure and HLA in healthy donors. The germline V gene encodes CDR1 MDHEN and CDR2 SYDVKM. The CDR3 extends over 14 amino acids. Trimming stripped 5 bases from V and 4 bases from J, with 14 bases between. The PCR made use of 60 Vbeta and 13 Jbeta primers. Assay used: immunoSEQ multiplex PCR; TCRdb lists only in-frame clones, some missing. The table for this sample gives tens of thousands of clones. This clonotype was obtained from a female donor in good health and CMV-seronegative. Specimen: PBMCs. V usage is TRBV28 and J usage is TRBJ1-2; TRBD1 is a possible D gene (6 bases). CDR3 region: CASSPVVGGYGYTF. The DNA of the CDR3 is TGTGCCAGCAGTCCGGTGGTAGGGGGCTATGGCTACACCTTC.